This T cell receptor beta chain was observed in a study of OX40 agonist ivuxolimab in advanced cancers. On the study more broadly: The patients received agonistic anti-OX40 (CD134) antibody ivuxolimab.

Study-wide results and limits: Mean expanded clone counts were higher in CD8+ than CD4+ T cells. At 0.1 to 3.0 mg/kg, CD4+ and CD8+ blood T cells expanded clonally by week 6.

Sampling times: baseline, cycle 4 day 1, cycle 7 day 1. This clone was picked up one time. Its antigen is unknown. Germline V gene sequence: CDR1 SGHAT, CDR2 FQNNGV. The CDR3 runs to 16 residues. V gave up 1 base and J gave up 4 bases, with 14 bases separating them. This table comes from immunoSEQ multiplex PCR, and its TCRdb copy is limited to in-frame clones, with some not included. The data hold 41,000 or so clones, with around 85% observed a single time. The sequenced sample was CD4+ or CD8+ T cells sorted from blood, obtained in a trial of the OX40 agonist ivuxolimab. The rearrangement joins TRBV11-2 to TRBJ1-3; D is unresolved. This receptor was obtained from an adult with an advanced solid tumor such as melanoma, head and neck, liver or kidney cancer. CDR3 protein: CASSLVTSVGGNTIYF. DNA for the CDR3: TGTGCCAGCAGCTTAGTAACGTCAGTGGGCGGAAACACCATATATTTT.